Sequencing of this T cell receptor (beta chain) was carried out in a study of technical replicates of blood from a few donors. In germline, CDR1 is SEHNR, CDR2 FQNEAQ (reference sequence). J was trimmed by 2 bases and V by 4 bases; bases with no gene match: 4. This CDR3 is 14 amino acids long. Here immunoSEQ multiplex PCR was the method, and the copy in TCRdb shows in-frame clones only, minus some. Of 65,000 to 95,000 clones in the sample, over 90% were seen once. The V call is TRBV7-9, the J call TRBJ2-7; TRBD1 matches at 8 bases. This receptor was taken from a human donor in good health. Sequencing was carried out using T cells isolated from PBMCs. CDR3 amino acids: CASSSGTGTYEQYF. The DNA of the CDR3 is TGTGCCAGCAGCTCCGGGACAGGAACCTACGAGCAGTACTTC.